This T cell receptor beta chain was retrieved from a study of T cell responses to AZD1222 COVID-19 vaccine (dated by TCRdb to about 2021). General notes on the study: A total of over 230 trial participants underwent TCR sequencing, of whom roughly 210 had received two doses of AZD1222 and about 26 had received two doses of the MenACWY control vaccine. Trial participants were enrolled into age subgroups of 18-55, 56-69 and 70-plus years, which contained about 150, 27 and 61 TCR-sequenced participants, respectively.

Counted from cysteine to phenylalanine, this CDR3 has 15 amino acids. The DNA shown is the 45-base CDR3, in frame from base 1. V and J lose 8 bases and 2 bases, and a span of 16 bases separates them. Based on the germline V gene, the CDR1 and CDR2 sequences are SGHVS and FQNEAQ. Concerning this clone: Its antigen is unknown. No quality values exist for individual bases; no much larger clone is one base distant.

Study-wide conclusions, independent of this receptor: Because no day 14 peak-response samples were available, the repertoires could be characterized only after the peak T cell response. A significant rise in spike-specific TCR breadth and depth was observed after two AZD1222 doses relative to day 0 and relative to MenACWY recipients. The whole spike protein was spanned by vaccine-associated CD4 TCRs, and dominant responses were seen in regions 160-218 and 743-854. Conclusions about previously exposed vaccinees are limited, since just a handful of AZD1222 recipients were seropositive for SARS-CoV-2 at baseline. In the small 56-69-year group, the increase in depth fell short of significance, most likely because of low power. Participants were mostly white British, with more females than males. The authors suggested clonal diversity may have been underestimated. Reportedly, close to half of the unique spike-specific TCRs recognized epitopes lying outside the regions that are mutated in the B.1.351 and B.1.1.7 variants.

This sample's time point label indicates: baseline before first vaccination. The sample's treatment or condition label is to be understood as: meningococcal conjugate vaccine given as trial control. The vaccinee samples were drawn from two UK trials, COV001 and COV002, one of which was a single-blind randomized controlled phase 2/3 trial testing AZD1222 (ChAdOx1 nCoV-19) in healthy adults. Trial participant PBMC samples were collected at day 0 and day 28 after the second dose for TCRbeta chain sequencing. The CDR3 regions of human TCRbeta chains were analyzed by immunosequencing. Under the source paper's analysis protocol: Repertoire TCRs were matched against a reference library of SARS-CoV-2-specific TCRs generated with the MIRA antigen-specificity platform. Breadth meant the fraction of unique TCRs that were SARS-CoV-2-associated, whereas depth meant the fraction of total T cells that were SARS-CoV-2-associated. Each spike-specific TCR was assigned to its reactive spike region and to a CD4 or CD8 class using the MIRA data. Log10-transformed breadth and depth values were compared by one-way ANOVA with Sidak's multiple comparisons tests. TCRdb provides this immuneACCESS table in a form limited to in-frame rearrangements. Some clones are lacking; in checked studies, under half of them reflect an unresolved V gene, and why the rest are absent is not known. The V and J calls and clone size were taken over from that table, and D and trimming were inferred from the DNA. This sample has about 47,000 clones in its table, and around 80% of those were observed once. Roughly 20% of the sample goes to the ten largest clones.

The sequence is built from TRBV7-8 and TRBJ1-5; perhaps TRBD1 is the D gene, with 6 bases matching. This sample comprised peripheral blood, obtained on day 0 of MenACWY control vaccination. This receptor was obtained from an adult in good health. Read as DNA, the sequence is TGTGCCAGCCACCCAGGGGTGCAGGGCAATCAGCCCCAGCATTTT. It is translated as CASHPGVQGNQPQHF.